A single T cell receptor beta chain is shown here with its context. This sample is drawn from a study of blood T cell repertoires in COVID-19. The overall study: There were acute and convalescent COVID-19 samples, and they came from the United States, Italy and Spain. From T cells, B-cell-depleted T cells, or PBMCs came the material, which was cDNA or gDNA.

Some clones are missing from TCRdb's copy, which holds only in-frame ones; the method was immunoSEQ multiplex PCR. This sample has about 350,000 clones; approximately 89% occur once, and the top ten carry around 4%. V shed 6 bases, J shed 5 bases, and the junction held 9 bases outside the gene matches. Germline V gives CDR1 SNHLY, CDR2 FYNNEI. CDR3 size: 14 residues. The rearrangement joins TRBV2 to TRBJ2-5, with 7 nucleotides matching TRBD1. The sequenced material came from peripheral blood. The receptor's source is a woman aged 55-70 years with COVID-19, enrolled during active disease. CDR3 protein: CASRISGGWETQYF. CDR3 in DNA: TGTGCCAGCAGAATATCAGGGGGTTGGGAGACCCAGTACTTC.